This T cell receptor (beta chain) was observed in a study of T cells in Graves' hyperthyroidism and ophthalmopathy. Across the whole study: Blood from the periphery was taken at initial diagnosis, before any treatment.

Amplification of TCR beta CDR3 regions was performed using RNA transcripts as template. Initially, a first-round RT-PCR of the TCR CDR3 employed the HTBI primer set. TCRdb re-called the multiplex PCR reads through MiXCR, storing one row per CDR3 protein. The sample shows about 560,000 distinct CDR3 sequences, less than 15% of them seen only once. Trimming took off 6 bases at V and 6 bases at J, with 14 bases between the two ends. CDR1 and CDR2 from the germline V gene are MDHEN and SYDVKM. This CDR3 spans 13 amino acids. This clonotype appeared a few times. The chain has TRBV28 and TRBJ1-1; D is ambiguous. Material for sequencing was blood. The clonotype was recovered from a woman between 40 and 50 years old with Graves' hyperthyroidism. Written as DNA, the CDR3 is TGTGCCAGCAGCCTGGGCGGAACGCCTGAAGCTTTCTTT. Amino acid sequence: CASSLGGTPEAFF.